This passage covers 27 T cell receptor beta chains from one sample sequenced in a study of blood T cell repertoires in COVID-19. The protocol was immunoSEQ multiplex PCR, while the TCRdb copy is restricted to in-frame clones and leaves out a portion. The table includes 95,000 to 110,000 clones, over 75% detected once. The sample was peripheral blood. The receptors stem from a human donor in a cohort sampled during active COVID-19.

The table lists this clone with a count of one. CDR3 loop: CATSDTQGGRNEQFF. The DNA for the CDR3 is TGTGCCACCAGTGACACGCAGGGGGGTCGGAATGAGCAGTTCTTC. This rearrangement joins TRBV24-1 to TRBJ2-1; TRBD1 is a possible D gene (7 bases). The V gene lost 4 bases and the J gene lost 7 bases, with 16 bases spanning the gap. This CDR3 is built from 15 residues. CDR1 KGHDR and CDR2 SFDVKD come from the germline V gene.

The V call is TRBV4-1, the J call TRBJ1-1; the D is unclear. The germline V and J ends were trimmed by 1 base and 5 bases, with 11 bases remaining between them. The CDR3 is made up of 14 amino acids. Germline V gene sequence: CDR1 MGHRA, CDR2 YSYEKL. The CDR3 loop is CASSQGGSGTEAFF. The CDR3 DNA follows: TGCGCCAGCAGCCAAGGGGGTTCGGGGACTGAAGCTTTCTTT.

This rearrangement joins TRBV23-1 to TRBJ2-5; 7 bases match TRBD1. TRBV23-1 is recorded as an ORF, its role being uncertain. This CDR3 has 15 residues. V lost 11 bases to trimming and J lost 3 bases; unmatched junction nucleotides: 15. The CDR3 here is CAVYNSSGTEETQYF. For the CDR3, the DNA is TGCGCCGTGTACAATAGTTCCGGGACAGAAGAGACCCAGTACTTC.

V and J are TRBV18 and TRBJ1-5, with 7 bases matching TRBD1. CDR3 size: 15 residues. V shed 3 bases, J shed 2 bases, and the junction held 4 bases outside the gene matches. Germline values: CDR1 KGHSH, CDR2 LQKENI. The chain's CDR3 is CASSPDRFRNQPQHF. Written as DNA, the CDR3 is TGTGCCAGCTCACCGGACAGGTTTCGCAATCAGCCCCAGCATTTT.

This clone was observed a single time. The chain combines TRBV30 with TRBJ2-1; 7 nucleotides align to TRBD2. The CDR3 is 13 amino acids. Trimming cost V 4 bases and J 1 base; bases outside gene matches: 1. CDR1 GTSNPN and CDR2 SVGIG come from the germline V gene (reference sequence). Here the CDR3 reads CAWNSGSYNEQFF. CDR3 sequence (DNA): TGTGCCTGGAATAGCGGGTCCTACAATGAGCAGTTCTTC.

The rearrangement uses TRBV6-6 and TRBJ1-2, with a tentative D call TRBD1 (6 bases). V was cut by 7 bases and J by 4 bases, with 10 bases left in between. The CDR3 contains 12 residues. Per germline, CDR1 MNHNY and CDR2 SVGAGI (reference sequence). Here the CDR3 DNA reads TGTGCCAGCAACCTAGGGGGCTATGGCTACACCTTC. Amino acids: CASNLGGYGYTF.

This sequence joins TRBV5-6 and TRBJ2-7, with D possibly TRBD2 on 6 matching bases. Per the germline V gene, CDR1 is SGHDT and CDR2 is YYEEEE. The CDR3 consists of 13 residues. The ends were cut back, 1 base at V and 1 base at J, with 6 bases in the middle. The CDR3 DNA is TGTGCCAGCAGCTTGCGGGAGTCCTACGAGCAGTACTTC. Protein product: CASSLRESYEQYF.

The V and J genes are TRBV3-1 (or the pseudogene TRBV3-2) and TRBJ1-1; TRBD1 is a possible D gene (5 bases). V lost 5 bases and J lost 1, with 14 bases in between. Germline CDR1 LGHDT, CDR2 YNNKEL (reference sequence). The length of the CDR3 is 15 residues. The CDR3 nucleotides read TGTGCCAGCAGCTACGGGTCCGGACAGAACACTGAAGCTTTCTTT. Translated, it gives CASSYGSGQNTEAFF.

This chain links TRBV6-2 or TRBV6-3 with TRBJ1-1, with D tentatively TRBD1 (5 bases). CDR1 is MNHEY, CDR2 SVGEGT, per germline. The CDR3 length is 14 residues. The V and J ends lost 2 bases and 5 bases respectively, with 12 bases between them. In DNA form, the CDR3 reads TGTGCCAGCAGTTACCCAGGGATGGGGACTGAAGCTTTCTTT. This codes for CASSYPGMGTEAFF.

The chain couples TRBV7-3 to TRBJ1-4; 9 nucleotides line up with TRBD1. Per germline, CDR1 SGHTA and CDR2 FQGTGA. Germline trimming cut 2 bases from V and 5 bases from J; bases unmatched to any gene: 12. CDR3 length: 18 amino acids. CDR3 protein: CASSLREGQGYRNEKLFF. CDR3 in DNA: TGTGCCAGCAGCTTACGTGAGGGACAGGGTTATCGGAATGAAAAACTGTTTTTT.

The chain links TRBV2 to TRBJ2-1; TRBD1 aligns across 7 bases. V lost 4 bases, J lost 3 bases, and 6 bases stayed unmatched. CDR3 size: 15 residues. The germline CDR1 and CDR2 sequences are SNHLY and FYNNEI. This CDR3 reads CASSVGQGDYNEQFF. For the CDR3, the DNA is TGTGCCAGCAGTGTAGGCCAGGGGGACTACAATGAGCAGTTCTTC.

J is TRBJ2-1 and V is TRBV10-3, with D possibly matching TRBD1 (6 bases). V lost 6 bases and J 3 bases, leaving 15 bases between the germline ends. CDR3 size: 15 residues. From germline, CDR1 is ENHRY and CDR2 SYGVKD. CDR3 in amino acids: CAISEDSPGYNEQFF. In nucleotides, the CDR3 is TGTGCCATCAGCGAGGACAGTCCGGGCTACAATGAGCAGTTCTTC.

The V and J genes are TRBV29-1 and TRBJ2-3; no reliable D call. Per the germline V gene, CDR1 is SQVTM and CDR2 is ANQGSEA. The CDR3 totals 15 residues. V was trimmed by 2 bases and J by 2 bases, leaving 14 bases between them. This CDR3 is CSVEYSGGYTDTQYF. The CDR3 coding sequence is TGCAGCGTTGAATATAGTGGCGGATACACAGATACGCAGTATTTT.

The rearrangement joins TRBV27 to TRBJ2-3, with 8 bases aligning to TRBD2. Germline V gene sequence: CDR1 MNHEY, CDR2 SMNVEV (reference sequence). This CDR3 comprises 14 residues. The trim removed 6 bases at V and 4 bases at J, leaving 6 bases unmatched. The CDR3 nucleotides read TGTGCCAGCAGATTAGCGGGATCCCCAGATACGCAGTATTTT. Encoded protein: CASRLAGSPDTQYF.

In DNA form, the CDR3 reads TGTGCCAGTGAGCCATGGGGAGGGGCCGGCACTGAAGCTTTCTTT. It encodes CASEPWGGAGTEAFF. This chain links TRBV19 with TRBJ1-1; TRBD1 is a possible D gene (5 bases). V was pared by 8 bases and J by 4 bases, with 20 bases between. Germline CDR1 is LNHDA and CDR2 is SQIVND (reference sequence). The CDR3 covers 15 residues.

V usage is TRBV11-3 and J usage is TRBJ2-3, with D tentatively TRBD1 (5 bases). Trimming shortened V by 5 bases and J by 2 bases, and 14 bases separated the two germline ends. Germline V gene lookup returns CDR1 SGHNT and CDR2 YENEEA. This CDR3 spans 15 amino acids. For the CDR3, the DNA is TGTGCCAGCAGCCCCTCAACAGGTTACACAGATACGCAGTATTTT. This sequence encodes CASSPSTGYTDTQYF.

The V gene is TRBV10-3, the J gene TRBJ2-2; D not certain. Germline V gives CDR1 ENHRY, CDR2 SYGVKD. Trimming removed 0 bases at V and 3 bases at J, with 17 bases between. The CDR3 has 18 amino acids. Written as DNA, the CDR3 is TGTGCCATCAGTGAGTCTAAAAACGCTAACCGGGACACCGGGGAGCTGTTTTTT. Translation gives CAISESKNANRDTGELFF.

The V and J genes are TRBV7-8 and TRBJ2-1; possible D gene TRBD2, 5 bases. The CDR3 consists of 15 residues. Germline V CDR1 and CDR2: SGHVS, FQNEAQ. V lost 2 bases, J lost 4 bases, and 12 bases lay in between. CDR3 residues: CASSLMPGGYNEQFF. CDR3 nucleotide sequence: TGTGCCAGCAGCTTAATGCCGGGCGGGTACAATGAGCAGTTCTTC.

This rearrangement joins TRBV4-1 to TRBJ1-2, with D maybe TRBD1 (5 bases). The CDR3 loop spans 16 amino acids. Germline values: CDR1 MGHRA, CDR2 YSYEKL. V lost 1 base and J lost 5, with 17 bases in between. CDR3 residues: CASSQGPQGTLYGYTF. The CDR3 DNA reads TGCGCCAGCAGCCAAGGACCCCAGGGAACCCTTTATGGCTACACCTTC.

The chain couples TRBV7-9 to TRBJ2-5; D gene ambiguous. The V and J ends lost 5 bases and 3 bases respectively, with 7 bases between them. The CDR3 contains 12 residues. Germline CDR1 and CDR2: SEHNR and FQNEAQ (reference sequence). CDR3 coding DNA: TGTGCCAGCAGCCCCGTTGAAGAGACCCAGTACTTC. Protein product: CASSPVEETQYF.

The V gene is TRBV30, the J gene TRBJ2-3; D may be TRBD2 (6 bases). V lost 2 bases and J lost 2, with 14 bases in between. This CDR3 spans 15 amino acids. From germline, CDR1 is GTSNPN and CDR2 SVGIG (reference sequence). In DNA form, the CDR3 reads TGTGCCTGGAGTTGGTTAGCGGCCCTCACAGATACGCAGTATTTT. It yields the protein CAWSWLAALTDTQYF.

The V and J genes are TRBV4-1 and TRBJ2-1; 7 bases are a match to TRBD2. Germline V gene sequence: CDR1 MGHRA, CDR2 YSYEKL. The CDR3 consists of 15 residues. V dropped 3 bases and J dropped 6; count of bases not matched to a gene: 8. The CDR3 sequence is CASSQPMGGVNEQFF. The CDR3 nucleotides read TGCGCCAGCAGCCAGCCTATGGGGGGGGTCAATGAGCAGTTCTTC.

The gene calls are TRBV5-4 and TRBJ2-5; TRBD1 matches at 7 bases. The germline V gene has CDR1 SGHNT and CDR2 YYREEE (reference sequence). The CDR3 runs to 15 residues. J lost 5 bases, V lost 0 bases, and 7 bases had no gene match. The CDR3 DNA sequence: TGTGCCAGCAGCTTGGTGGCAGGGGGTCTCGAGACCCAGTACTTC. Encoded protein: CASSLVAGGLETQYF.

The chain recombines TRBV4-2 with TRBJ2-2; TRBD2 is a possible D gene (6 bases). This CDR3 is 17 amino acids long. Germline loops: CDR1 LGHNA, CDR2 YNFKEQ. V was cut by 0 bases and J by 0 bases, with 11 bases left in between. CDR3 in amino acids: CASSQEGLPANTGELFF. Here the CDR3 DNA reads TGTGCCAGCAGCCAAGAGGGACTTCCCGCGAACACCGGGGAGCTGTTTTTT.

CDR3 sequence reads: CASSLRGGSTGANVLTF. The CDR3, as DNA: TGTGCCAGCAGCTTAAGAGGGGGCTCTACTGGGGCCAACGTCCTGACTTTC. The chain combines TRBV13 with TRBJ2-6; TRBD1 matches at 7 bases. This CDR3 spans 17 amino acids. Trimming took 2 bases from V and 2 from J; bases not matched to a gene: 6. Per germline, CDR1 PRHDT and CDR2 FYEKMQ (reference sequence).

The chain is built from TRBV24-1 and TRBJ2-5, with 12 bases matching TRBD2. CDR1 and CDR2 from the germline V gene are KGHDR and SFDVKD. This CDR3 contains 16 residues. The V and J ends lost 3 bases and 2 bases, in that order; junction bases with no gene match: 3. Here the CDR3 DNA reads TGTGCCACCAGTGATCCGCTAGCGGGAGGGCAAGAGACCCAGTACTTC. It specifies CATSDPLAGGQETQYF.

This clone came up once. This chain connects TRBV2 to TRBJ2-7; TRBD2 aligns across 15 bases. Losses at the gene ends were 7 bases for V and 1 base for J; bases not matched to a gene: 8. Germline V lookup: CDR1 SNHLY, CDR2 FYNNEI. The CDR3 runs to 17 residues. The CDR3 reads CASIGRTSGRASYEQYF. CDR3 DNA sequence: TGTGCCAGCATAGGCAGGACTAGCGGGAGGGCGTCCTACGAGCAGTACTTC.